The clone carrying this TCR beta chain appeared once. Germline-derived CDR1 and CDR2 are DFQATT and SNEGSKA (reference sequence). This CDR3 is 12 amino acids long. The V gene end was trimmed by 5 bases and the J gene end by 5 bases; junction bases not matched to a gene: 0. The sample belongs to a study of T-cell reconstitution after alpha-beta-depleted transplantation in children. A TCRbeta library incorporating unique molecular identifiers was prepared. TCRdb used MiXCR to reprocess the PCR reads, holding one entry per CDR3 protein. The sample lists more than 400,000 distinct CDR3 sequences, about 45% occurring once.

This clonotype originated in a girl aged 2 to 9 with aplastic anemia, due to receive a stem cell transplant. This chain uses TRBV20-1 with TRBJ2-7, with 13 positions matching TRBD2. The sequences come from PBMCs, collected before TCRalphabeta/CD19-depleted stem cell transplant. The CDR3 here is CSAGTSGNEQYF. DNA of the CDR3: TGCAGTGCTGGGACTAGCGGGAACGAGCAGTACTTC.